This T cell receptor beta chain was sequenced for a study of blood T cell repertoires in COVID-19. Overall study context: Spain, Italy and the United States supplied samples that represented acute and convalescent COVID-19. In each case, the material was cDNA or gDNA derived from T cells, B-cell-depleted T cells, or PBMCs.

The CDR3 has 15 amino acids. Germline assignment: CDR1 MNHNY and CDR2 SVGAGI (reference sequence). V was clipped by 4 bases and J by 3 bases; unmatched bases: 9. In the source study's methods: Estimation of nucleated cell counts relied on the amplification of reference gene primers. The data were produced by immunoSEQ multiplex PCR, yet TCRdb's version contains in-frame clones alone and is incomplete. The V and J calls and clone size are taken from that table; D and trimming were inferred from the DNA. Counted here are 150,000 to 200,000 clones, about four fifths occurring once; the ten biggest clones make up roughly a tenth.

Sequencing was done on a sample of peripheral blood. V gene TRBV6-6 combines with J gene TRBJ2-7; 7 bases fit TRBD1. This TCR was recovered from a woman aged 80 or over with active or convalescent COVID-19. The CDR3 DNA follows: TGTGCCAGCAGTTGGAGAGACAGGGCCGGCTACGAGCAGTACTTC. This translates into CASSWRDRAGYEQYF.